This T cell receptor beta chain was observed in a study of graft-versus-host responses after intestinal transplantation (dated by TCRdb to the early 2020s). With regard to the full study: Recipients received multivisceral, liver-intestinal, or isolated intestinal transplants. Anti-thymocyte globulin induction was given to all recipients, followed by maintenance tacrolimus and steroids for around three years. After intestinal transplantation, graft-versus-host and host-versus-graft alloreactive T cell clones were followed in the graft, circulation and bone marrow using bulk TCR-beta CDR3 sequencing. To identify alloreactive clones, pre-transplant mixed lymphocyte reaction products were sequenced and compared with unstimulated pre-transplant donor and recipient T cells. Of the 20 to 25 intestinal transplant recipients enrolled in the cohort, one of whom was a retransplant, a few patients without pretransplant specimens were excluded. Donor T cell macrochimerism was defined as a peak of at least 4% donor T cells among recipient peripheral blood mononuclear cells. Samples from three later patients were sequenced in-house on an Illumina MiSeq with MiXCR processing rather than by the commercial service. General study outcomes and caveats: Patients with donor T cell macrochimerism had high GvH to HvG T cell clonal ratios in their allografts. GvH clones were found in recipient bone marrow, and some of the GvH clones appeared earlier in ileal mucosa or blood, which is consistent with an intestinal mucosal origin. Conclusions were limited by the relatively low number and heterogeneity of intestinal transplant patients. Early after transplant, declines in HvG clones were associated with peak levels of circulating GvH clones.

The library came from the immunoSEQ multiplex PCR assay. For most patients, genomic DNA was isolated using the Qiagen DNeasy Blood and Tissue Kit and was shipped frozen to Adaptive Biotechnologies for TCR sequencing. High-throughput TCR-beta CDR3 sequencing of genomic DNA from most patients was performed by Adaptive Biotechnologies. Concerning the study's data processing: Adaptive's ImmunoSEQ software supplied the TCR sequencing data for around 17 patients, while MiXCR and VDJtools were used to process a few other patients. CD4 versus CD8 sorting errors were corrected by removing sequences found in both subsets at a frequency ratio below 5:1. CDR3 nucleotide sequences shared between donor and recipient were removed because the origin of such sequences could not be assigned. To be classed as alloreactive, a clone needed at least 2-fold expansion over unstimulated cells and a minimum CFSE-low frequency of 0.002% (template counts) or 0.001% (read counts). Clones were considered mappable if detected in sequenced pre-transplant spleen, lymph node, or MLR CFSE-low populations of the donor or recipient. Cumulative frequency of alloreactive clones was calculated as a percentage of all sequences weighted by copy number. The clones in this table, taken by TCRdb from immuneACCESS, are in-frame only. Not every clone is retained; where verified, under half of the shortfall comes from an unresolved V gene, and the cause of the rest is unknown. Clone size and the V and J calls come from that table; the DNA yielded D and trimming. This sample is represented by 35,000 to 45,000 clones; around 94% of them were singletons. The ten most abundant clones make up 0.2% to 0.25% of the sample.

Details on this clone: Its binding antigen is unknown. No per-base quality is available; no much larger clone lies one base away.

The CDR3 goes from the cysteine to the phenylalanine over 16 residues. Only the CDR3 portion is preserved as DNA: 48 bases, with reading frame beginning at the first base. Per the germline V gene, SNHLY is the CDR1 and FYNNEI is the CDR2. Germline trimming amounts to 4 bases on V and 5 bases on J, with 4 as the count of junction bases outside the gene matches. The time point label, as the study defines it: cells obtained before transplantation from donor or recipient. CD3+CD4+ and CD3+CD8+ populations were FACS-sorted from unstimulated pre-transplant donor and recipient cells taken from spleen or lymph nodes.

The sequence derives from a human donor who was the organ donor for an intestinal transplant. The material sequenced was unstimulated CD4+ T cells sorted from spleen or lymph node cells, taken before transplant. The chain joins TRBV2 to TRBJ2-2; TRBD2 aligns with 13 central bases. Here the CDR3 is given as CASSGLAGGGTGELFF. The DNA sequence follows: TGTGCCAGCAGTGGACTAGCGGGGGGTGGGACCGGGGAGCTGTTTTTT.